Each of the 29 T cell receptor beta chains below was sequenced from the same sample in a study of spatial heterogeneity in lung cancer. Time point meaning: blood at routine non-recurrence follow-up after resection. No cells were sorted before sequencing. The whole RNA sequenced was extracted from tumor, nontumor lung or frozen PBMC. One entry per CDR3 protein, called by TCRdb with MiXCR from the 5' RACE reads. The data show under 150,000 distinct CDR3 sequences, approximately 12% seen once. Material: PBMCs, obtained at follow-up. These TCRs come from a male donor with early-stage non-small cell lung cancer.

A few counts support this clonotype. The CDR3 bases are TGTGCCATCAGTGAACAGGGTTACAATCAGCCCCAGCATTTT. Residues: CAISEQGYNQPQHF. J is TRBJ1-5 and V is TRBV10-3; D is possibly TRBD1 (6 bases). V dropped 3 bases and J dropped 3 bases, with 9 bases sitting between them. The CDR3 sequence is 14 residues long. Germline V lookup: CDR1 ENHRY, CDR2 SYGVKD.

V usage is TRBV12-3 or TRBV12-4 and J usage is TRBJ2-5; TRBD2 matches 8 bases. This CDR3 is built from 13 residues. J gave up 7 bases and V 7 bases, and 8 bases lay outside the gene matches. CDR3 loop: CASTRGGSLTQYF. The CDR3 coding sequence is TGTGCCAGCACCCGGGGGGGCTCTTTGACCCAGTACTTC.

This clonotype turned up a few times. The rearrangement joins TRBV10-3 to TRBJ1-5, with a weak D call TRBD1 (6 bases). Germline CDR1 and CDR2: ENHRY and SYGVKD. This CDR3 has 14 residues. With 3 bases removed from V and 4 bases from J, the gap between germline ends came to 10 bases. Here the CDR3 reads CAISEETGNQPQHF. The CDR3 coding sequence is TGTGCCATCAGTGAAGAGACAGGTAATCAGCCCCAGCATTTT.

This clonotype occurred many times. This chain uses TRBV29-1 with TRBJ2-3, with TRBD2 matching over 9 bases. The CDR3 loop spans 16 amino acids. After removal of 4 bases from V and 3 bases from J, the junction contained 11 bases not matched to a gene. CDR1 is SQVTM and CDR2 is ANQGSEA in the germline V gene. In DNA, the CDR3 is TGCAGCGTTGCTAGTTTGGGCGGGGGGGATACAGATACGCAGTATTTT. Translated: CSVASLGGGDTDTQYF.

This clonotype was seen more than once but under ten times. V usage is TRBV20-1 and J usage is TRBJ2-3; D is unresolved. The germline CDR1 and CDR2 sequences are DFQATT and SNEGSKA (reference sequence). The CDR3 sequence is 11 residues long. V lost 7 bases, J lost 5 bases, and 10 bases lay in between. CDR3 in DNA: TGCAGTGTTCGAAGGGAAGATACGCAGTATTTT. Translation gives CSVRREDTQYF.

The chain has TRBV5-1 and TRBJ1-1; weak D call: TRBD1 (5 bases). The CDR3 is made up of 15 amino acids. CDR1 is SGHRS and CDR2 is YFSETQ in the germline V gene. V was cut by 0 bases and J by 3 bases, with 12 bases left in between. The CDR3 here is CASSLERGADTEAFF. The CDR3 coding sequence is TGCGCCAGCAGCTTGGAAAGGGGCGCCGACACTGAAGCTTTCTTT.

This clonotype came up many times. This chain uses TRBV21-1 with TRBJ2-1; the table names TRBD1, a call not compared with the DNA. TRBV21-1 is classified as a pseudogene. The CDR3 runs to 15 residues. CDR3: CAVPKGGSSYNEQFF. The CDR3, as DNA: TGTGCAGTCCCCAAGGGGGGAAGCTCCTACAATGAGCAGTTCTTC.

The genes are TRBV7-9 and TRBJ2-1; 12 bases are shared with TRBD2. The CDR3 covers 16 residues. Germline CDR1 SEHNR, CDR2 FQNEAQ (reference sequence). Germline trimming cut 1 base from V and 8 bases from J; bases unmatched to any gene: 6. The CDR3 nucleotides read TGTGCCAGCAGCTTAGGACTAGCGGGGGCCGCCTATGAGCAGTTCTTC. It encodes CASSLGLAGAAYEQFF. Drawing the rest from reference TRBV7-9 and TRBJ2-1, the complete variable domain is DTGVSQNPRHKITKRGQNVTFRCDPISEHNRLYWYRQTLGQGPEFLTYFQNEAQLEKSRLLSDRFSAERPKGSFSTLEIQRTEQGDSAMYLCASSLGLAGAAYEQFFGPGTRLTVL.

V usage is TRBV11-3 and J usage is TRBJ2-4; the D gene is possibly TRBD2 (5 bases). V was cut by 5 bases and J by 1 base, with 12 bases left in between. The CDR3 is made up of 15 amino acids. CDR1 SGHNT and CDR2 YENEEA come from the germline V gene. In DNA form, the CDR3 reads TGTGCCAGCAGCCGCCCGCCGGGGGCCAAAAACATTCAGTACTTC. This encodes CASSRPPGAKNIQYF.

The table lists this clonotype with a few counts. The chain couples TRBV9 to TRBJ2-3; tentative D call: TRBD2 (5 bases). The CDR3 spans 13 residues. Germline V gives CDR1 SGDLS, CDR2 YYNGEE. Trimming cost V 0 bases and J 3 bases, with 5 bases left between them. CDR3 DNA: TGTGCCAGCAGCGTAGGACTAACAGATACGCAGTATTTT. This translates into CASSVGLTDTQYF.

This clonotype occurred a few times. The V call is TRBV28, the J call TRBJ2-7; D is possibly TRBD1 (6 bases). The CDR3 runs to 16 residues. The ends were cut back, 6 bases at V and 2 bases at J, with 20 bases in the middle. Per the germline V gene, CDR1 is MDHEN and CDR2 is SYDVKM. The CDR3 region has the DNA TGTGCCAGCAGCACCTCCCGGACAGTACTTCCCTACGAGCAGTACTTC. Its translation: CASSTSRTVLPYEQYF.

The chain links TRBV19 to TRBJ2-5, with D perhaps matching TRBD1 or TRBD2 (6 bases each). The CDR3 consists of 15 residues. V lost 7 bases, J lost 4 bases, and 19 bases lay in between. Looked up from germline, CDR1 is LNHDA and CDR2 is SQIVND (reference sequence). CDR3 coding DNA: TGTGCCAGTAAGCGTAGGGGGGAGTCGCGAGAGACCCAGTACTTC. Its protein is CASKRRGESRETQYF.

There are a few counts of this clonotype. V and J are TRBV7-9 and TRBJ2-3; TRBD2 matches at 9 bases. In germline, CDR1 is SEHNR, CDR2 FQNEAQ (reference sequence). Germline trimming cut 1 base from V and 4 bases from J; bases unmatched to any gene: 6. The CDR3 contains 16 residues. In DNA, the CDR3 is TGTGCCAGCAGCTTAGTGGTTAGCGGGGGATCAGATACGCAGTATTTT. This sequence encodes CASSLVVSGGSDTQYF. The whole variable domain, filled in from reference TRBV7-9 and TRBJ2-3, reads DTGVSQNPRHKITKRGQNVTFRCDPISEHNRLYWYRQTLGQGPEFLTYFQNEAQLEKSRLLSDRFSAERPKGSFSTLEIQRTEQGDSAMYLCASSLVVSGGSDTQYFGPGTRLTVL.

This clonotype appeared many times. V usage is TRBV13 and J usage is TRBJ1-1; TRBD1 is a possible D gene (5 bases). Germline V gene sequence: CDR1 PRHDT, CDR2 FYEKMQ (reference sequence). This CDR3 is built from 13 residues. Trimming stripped 4 bases from V and 10 bases from J, with 16 bases between. CDR3 residues: CASSSGTARGAFF. Here the CDR3 DNA reads TGTGCCAGCAGCTCCGGGACCGCGCGAGGAGCTTTCTTT. The full variable domain, in which reference TRBV13 and TRBJ1-1 provide the parts outside the CDR3, is AAGVIQSPRHLIKEKRETATLKCYPIPRHDTVYWYQQGPGQDPQFLISFYEKMQSDKGSIPDRFSAQQFSDYHSELNMSSLELGDSALYFCASSSGTARGAFFGQGTRLTVV.

In regard to this clonotype: Given a much more abundant clone one base away, this may be a read error. The chain couples TRBV6-2 or TRBV6-3 to TRBJ1-6, with 11 bases fitting TRBD1. There are 16 residues in the CDR3. Per the germline V gene, CDR1 is MNHEY and CDR2 is SVGEGT. CDR3 residues: CANSVRTGGNNSPLHF. The DNA of the CDR3 is TGTGCCAACAGTGTTCGGACAGGGGGCAATAATTCACCCCTCCACTTT.

This chain links TRBV5-1 with TRBJ2-7, with 9 bases identical to TRBD1. Unmatched junction bases numbered 3, after V lost 1 base and J lost 4 bases. The CDR3 loop spans 14 amino acids. CDR1 SGHRS and CDR2 YFSETQ come from the germline V gene. The CDR3 sequence: CASSLLGQGYEQYF. In DNA form, the CDR3 reads TGCGCCAGCAGCTTGCTGGGACAGGGTTACGAGCAGTACTTC. Complete variable domain (other parts from reference TRBV5-1 and TRBJ2-7): KAGVTQTPRYLIKTRGQQVTLSCSPISGHRSVSWYQQTPGQGLQFLFEYFSETQRNKGNFPGRFSGRQFSNSRSEMNVSTLELGDSALYLCASSLLGQGYEQYFGPGTRLTVT.

The J gene is TRBJ1-6, the V gene TRBV9, with 7 bases that match TRBD1. The germline V gene encodes CDR1 SGDLS and CDR2 YYNGEE. This CDR3 has 16 amino acids. V lost 5 bases and J lost 6; bases outside the gene matches: 11. This CDR3 is CASSPAEGQSNSPLHF. Here the CDR3 DNA reads TGTGCCAGCAGTCCCGCGGAGGGACAGAGTAATTCACCCCTCCACTTT.

The V gene is TRBV25-1, the J gene TRBJ2-7, with TRBD2 as a possible D gene (5 bases). This CDR3 spans 15 amino acids. Trimming left V 7 bases short and J 2 bases short, with 18 bases between. Germline assignment: CDR1 MGHDK and CDR2 SYGVNS. The CDR3 coding sequence is TGTGCCAGCACCGACTCGAGAACGGGGACCTACGAGCAGTACTTC. Translating gives CASTDSRTGTYEQYF.

This chain joins TRBV3-1 and TRBJ2-1; maybe TRBD1 (5 bases). The CDR3 totals 15 residues. From germline, CDR1 is LGHDT and CDR2 YNNKEL (reference sequence). V lost 6 bases and J 2 bases, leaving 14 bases between the germline ends. The CDR3 spells CASSSGLEAYNEQFF. The CDR3 nucleotides are TGTGCCAGCAGTTCAGGGCTAGAGGCCTACAATGAGCAGTTCTTC.

This clonotype was counted ten times or more. This sequence joins TRBV4-3 and TRBJ1-3; 10 nucleotides line up with TRBD1. The CDR3 is 16 residues long. Germline lookup yields CDR1 LGHNA and CDR2 YSLEER. Trimming at V came to 4 bases and at J to 0 bases, leaving 3 bases not matched to a gene. CDR3 in DNA: TGCGCCAGCAGCCCGTGGACAGGGGGCTCTGGAAACACCATATATTTT. Translated: CASSPWTGGSGNTIYF.

This clonotype was seen at least ten times. This CDR3 reads CSVVGTGGDSRQYF. In DNA form, the CDR3 reads TGCAGCGTTGTAGGGACAGGAGGGGACTCTCGGCAGTACTTC. The chain uses TRBV29-1 and TRBJ2-7; 8 nucleotides match TRBD1. This CDR3 comprises 14 residues. In germline, CDR1 is SQVTM, CDR2 ANQGSEA. The ends lost 4 bases at V and 9 bases at J; junction bases unmatched: 14.

The chain joins TRBV12-3 or TRBV12-4 to TRBJ2-3; D perhaps matches TRBD1 (6 bases). There are 14 residues in the CDR3. Trimming left V 0 bases short and J 3 bases short, with 7 bases between. The CDR3 region is CASSLAGQTDTQYF. The CDR3 DNA reads as TGTGCCAGCAGTTTAGCCGGACAGACAGATACGCAGTATTTT.

The rearrangement uses TRBV5-4 and TRBJ2-5, with 7 bases identical to TRBD2. This CDR3 spans 14 amino acids. The junction had 8 bases not matched to a gene; V was cut back by 4 bases and J by 5 bases. Germline V gene lookup returns CDR1 SGHNT and CDR2 YYREEE (reference sequence). The DNA for the CDR3 is TGTGCCAGCAGCCGCGGGGGTGCCGGGGAGACCCAGTACTTC. Translating it yields CASSRGGAGETQYF. Together with reference TRBV5-4 and TRBJ2-5, the CDR3 gives the full variable domain: ETGVTQSPTHLIKTRGQQVTLRCSSQSGHNTVSWYQQALGQGPQFIFQYYREEENGRGNFPPRFSGLQFPNYSSELNVNALELDDSALYLCASSRGGAGETQYFGPGTRLLVL.

Ten or more counts support this clonotype. The V and J genes are TRBV29-1 and TRBJ1-2; 7 positions agree with TRBD1. This CDR3 contains 15 residues. The V segment lost 0 bases and the J segment 8 bases; nucleotides outside the gene matches: 12. Per germline, CDR1 SQVTM and CDR2 ANQGSEA. CDR3 amino acids: CSVEDRGTDLSGYTF. CDR3 in DNA: TGCAGCGTTGAAGATCGCGGGACAGACCTTAGCGGCTACACCTTC.

There are many counts of this clonotype. The chain employs TRBV7-9 and TRBJ1-2; 7 nucleotides line up with TRBD1. The CDR3 contains 15 residues. In germline, CDR1 is SEHNR, CDR2 FQNEAQ (reference sequence). V shed 6 bases and J 7 bases; nucleotides not matched to a gene: 14. CDR3 in amino acids: CASRPSTGVVGGYTF. The CDR3, as DNA: TGTGCCAGCAGACCATCCACAGGGGTTGTCGGTGGCTACACCTTC.

This clonotype has only a few counts. J is TRBJ2-1 and V is TRBV4-3, with D perhaps TRBD2 (6 bases). V was cut by 0 bases and J by 7 bases, with 13 bases left in between. Germline-derived CDR1 and CDR2 are LGHNA and YSLEER. The CDR3 length is 15 residues. CDR3 coding DNA: TGCGCCAGCAGCCAAGATGGAGGGGCACATAATGAGCAGTTCTTC. It yields the protein CASSQDGGAHNEQFF.

This clonotype was seen a few times. The rearrangement joins TRBV18 to TRBJ1-4; D perhaps matches TRBD1 (6 bases). Germline loops: CDR1 KGHSH, CDR2 LQKENI. Between the trimmed V and J ends, which lost 2 bases and 4 bases, there was a span of 11 bases. This CDR3 has 15 residues. The CDR3 loop is CASSPVNRVNEKLFF. In DNA form, the CDR3 reads TGTGCCAGCTCACCAGTTAACAGGGTTAATGAAAAACTGTTTTTT.

This clonotype occurred many times. The V call is TRBV9, the J call TRBJ2-3; D gene unclear. Trimming stripped 4 bases from V and 6 bases from J, with 6 bases between. CDR1 is SGDLS and CDR2 is YYNGEE in the germline V gene. This CDR3 is 11 amino acids long. DNA for the CDR3: TGTGCCAGCAGCTCCGGGGATACGCAGTATTTT. As protein: CASSSGDTQYF.

This clonotype has a handful of counts. This rearrangement joins TRBV2 to TRBJ2-1, with 16 bases lining up with TRBD2. The junction had 10 bases not matched to a gene; V was cut back by 11 bases and J by 9 bases. The CDR3 is 15 residues long. Germline CDR1 is SNHLY and CDR2 is FYNNEI. CDR3 residues: CAASGTSGGVGEQFF. DNA for the CDR3: TGTGCCGCAAGTGGGACTAGCGGGGGGGTTGGTGAGCAGTTCTTC.